Each of the 11 T cell receptor beta chains below was sequenced from the same sample in a study of Graves' ophthalmopathy and Graves' hyperthyroidism. The authors amplified TCR beta CDR3 regions, and they did so from RNA transcripts for repertoire sequencing. RT-PCR with HTBI primers came first, then second-round multiplex PCR. TCRdb itself ran the multiplex PCR reads through MiXCR, one entry per CDR3 protein. The sample lists a few hundred thousand distinct CDR3 sequences, approximately 37% occurring once. Input material: peripheral blood or thyroid tissue (not recorded which). Every receptor here comes from an adult man with Graves' hyperthyroidism.

This clonotype occurred many times. The chain carries TRBV4-2 and TRBJ1-5; 8 bases align to TRBD1. The CDR3 contains 14 residues. The ends lost 3 bases at V and 4 bases at J; junction bases unmatched: 2. CDR1 LGHNA and CDR2 YNFKEQ come from the germline V gene. For the CDR3, the DNA is TGTGCCAGCAGCCATACAGGGGGGAATCAGCCCCAGCATTTT. It yields the protein CASSHTGGNQPQHF.

The chain is built from TRBV7-2 and TRBJ2-1; the D gene is possibly TRBD2 (5 bases). The germline V gene encodes CDR1 SGHTA and CDR2 FQGNSA. Trimming removed 2 bases from V and 6 bases from J, with 11 bases in between. The CDR3 totals 14 residues. The CDR3 sequence is CASSLRASPNEQFF. Written as DNA, the CDR3 is TGTGCCAGCAGCTTACGTGCTAGCCCCAATGAGCAGTTCTTC.

This clonotype was recorded many times. This chain links TRBV29-1 with TRBJ1-2; D is ambiguous. V shed 3 bases and J shed 8 bases, with 16 bases lying between them. In germline, CDR1 is SQVTM, CDR2 ANQGSEA. The CDR3 loop spans 13 amino acids. CDR3 nucleotides: TGCAGCGTTGACCCGCAGGAAGCAGAAGGCTACACCTTC. Protein sequence: CSVDPQEAEGYTF.

This clonotype was observed many times. One end of the junction is discordant with germline, which a read error may explain. This chain uses TRBV29-1 with TRBJ1-2; D is unclear. The CDR3 has 11 amino acids. Per the germline V gene, CDR1 is SQVTM and CDR2 is ANQGSEA. For the CDR3, the DNA is TGCAGCGGTGAAAGGATGGATGGCTACACCTTC. Its translation is CSGERMDGYTF.

This clonotype was counted only a few times. The chain uses TRBV2 and TRBJ2-7, with 10 bases that match TRBD2. Germline values: CDR1 SNHLY, CDR2 FYNNEI. CDR3 length: 17 residues. The J segment lost 2 bases and the V segment lost 8 bases, leaving 15 bases of the junction unmatched. The CDR3 here is CASSPLGLAGATYEQYF. The CDR3 region has the DNA TGTGCCAGCTCACCACTCGGCCTAGCGGGAGCGACCTACGAGCAGTACTTC.

The sample holds a few counts of this clonotype. The genes are TRBV7-2 and TRBJ1-1, with 9 bases that match TRBD1. CDR3 length equals 15 residues. Germline V gene lookup returns CDR1 SGHTA and CDR2 FQGNSA. V shed 5 bases, J shed 3 bases, and the junction held 7 bases outside the gene matches. The DNA for the CDR3 is TGTGCCAGCAGCCCACGACAGGGGGGGTACACTGAAGCTTTCTTT. This encodes CASSPRQGGYTEAFF.

A few counts support this clonotype. The rearrangement links TRBV14 to TRBJ1-2, with 10 bases lining up with TRBD1. The CDR3 is made up of 15 amino acids. Trimming at V came to 8 bases and at J to 4 bases, leaving 10 bases not matched to a gene. Germline CDR1 is SGHDN and CDR2 is FVKESK. Written as DNA, the CDR3 is TGTGCCAGCTCACCAGGGACAGGGGCCACCTATGGCTACACCTTC. Protein sequence: CASSPGTGATYGYTF.

This clonotype was recorded a few times. A read error may explain this, as a much larger clone is one base away. V is TRBV5-5 and J is TRBJ2-2; D gene uncertain. CDR1 and CDR2 from the germline V gene are SGHKS and YYEKEE (reference sequence). CDR3 length: 14 residues. V was pared by 5 bases and J by 0 bases, with 8 bases between. The CDR3 DNA sequence: TGTGCCAGCAGTCCCGACACGAACACCGGGGAGCTGTTTTTT. It specifies CASSPDTNTGELFF. Full variable domain (remainder filled in from reference TRBV5-5 and TRBJ2-2): DAGVTQSPTHLIKTRGQQVTLRCSPISGHKSVSWYQQVLGQGPQFIFQYYEKEERGRGNFPDRFSARQFPNYSSELNVNALLLGDSALYLCASSPDTNTGELFFGEGSRLTVL.

This clonotype was recorded a few times. The gene calls are TRBV6-5 and TRBJ1-5; no definite D call. The V gene lost 8 bases and the J gene lost 0 bases, with 8 bases spanning the gap. The CDR3 spans 13 residues. Looked up from germline, CDR1 is MNHEY and CDR2 is SVGAGI. The chain's CDR3 is CASRPDSNQPQHF. CDR3 nucleotides: TGTGCCAGCCGCCCCGATAGCAATCAGCCCCAGCATTTT.

The rearrangement links TRBV5-4 to TRBJ2-7, with 7 bases fitting TRBD1. Germline-derived CDR1 and CDR2 are SGHNT and YYREEE (reference sequence). After removal of 1 base from V and 3 bases from J, the junction contained 4 bases not matched to a gene. The CDR3 totals 14 residues. CDR3 nucleotides: TGTGCCAGCAGCTTGAGTCGACAGGGCTACGAGCAGTACTTC. The encoded protein is CASSLSRQGYEQYF.

This clonotype was detected only once. The DNA is left out, because the CDR3 cannot be placed on it with certainty; the CDR3 is given as TCRdb lists it. This chain links TRBV10-3 with TRBJ1-2; TRBD1 is the table's D call, not checked against the DNA. Germline V CDR1 and CDR2: ENHRY, SYGVKD. The CDR3 spans 12 residues, counting both ends. CDR3 sequence reads: CATTGVGSGNTF.